This T cell receptor (beta chain) was profiled in a study of T cell responses to AZD1222 COVID-19 vaccine. Per germline, CDR1 SGHTA and CDR2 FQGNSA. Deletions cut 3 bases from V and 3 bases from J, with 8 bases between. The CDR3 totals 13 residues. Sequencing used immunoSEQ multiplex PCR; TCRdb keeps in-frame clones, though not all of them. The repertoire holds 160,000 or so clones, with roughly 90% as singletons. In the case of this clone: Other DNA sequences in this specimen translate into the identical CDR3.

The sequence was obtained from an adult in good health. The J gene is TRBJ1-1, the V gene TRBV7-2, with unresolved D. This specimen consisted of peripheral blood, obtained on day 0 of AZD1222 vaccination. The CDR3 coding sequence is TGTGCCAGCAGCTTTGGACGTTACACTGAAGCTTTCTTT. Translated, it gives CASSFGRYTEAFF.